These 10 T cell receptor beta chains were all obtained from the same sample, sequenced in a study of patients and donors after allogeneic stem cell transplantation. TCRdb reanalysed the RT-PCR reads using MiXCR and keeps one entry per CDR3 protein. Of approximately 7,600 distinct CDR3 sequences listed, approximately 10% are singletons. Material: blood, either unsorted or a sorted T cell fraction (not recorded which). The receptors were sampled from a human donor who was either an allogeneic HSCT recipient or a stem cell or donor lymphocyte infusion donor (not recorded which). It is not recorded whose cells these are; they may come from a transplant donor.

This clonotype has only a few counts. V gene TRBV5-1 combines with J gene TRBJ2-5; TRBD2 matches 9 bases. V shed 4 bases, J shed 4 bases, and the junction held 11 bases outside the gene matches. The CDR3 loop spans 16 amino acids. From germline, CDR1 is SGHRS and CDR2 YFSETQ. This CDR3 is CASSPGRAAGGETQYF. CDR3 sequence (DNA): TGCGCCAGCAGCCCCGGACGGGCAGCGGGGGGAGAGACCCAGTACTTC.

This clonotype was observed many times. The chain carries TRBV6-6 and TRBJ1-2; D gene uncertain. The CDR3 totals 11 residues. Trimming took off 3 bases at V and 1 base at J, with 0 bases between the two ends. Germline CDR1 is MNHNY and CDR2 is SVGAGI (reference sequence). The CDR3 DNA is TGTGCCAGCAGTTATAACTATGGCTACACCTTC. It yields the protein CASSYNYGYTF.

This clonotype showed up just a few times. V is TRBV7-2 and J is TRBJ1-5; TRBD1 matches at 7 bases. The junction had 11 bases not matched to a gene; V was cut back by 1 base and J by 2 bases. The CDR3 is 18 amino acids. Germline CDR1 is SGHTA and CDR2 is FQGNSA. CDR3 loop: CASSLGSRGGQGNQPQHF. Written as DNA, the CDR3 is TGTGCCAGCAGCTTAGGTTCCCGGGGCGGACAGGGCAATCAGCCCCAGCATTTT.

This chain joins TRBV7-2 and TRBJ1-6; 10 bases match TRBD1. The germline gives CDR1 SGHTA, CDR2 FQGNSA. The CDR3 is made up of 16 amino acids. V lost 5 bases and J lost 10; bases outside the gene matches: 11. The CDR3 region is CASSLHSGQGDSPLHF. CDR3 nucleotide sequence: TGTGCCAGCAGCCTTCATAGCGGACAGGGGGACTCACCCCTCCACTTT. Drawing the rest from reference TRBV7-2 and TRBJ1-6, the complete variable domain is GAGVSQSPSNKVTEKGKDVELRCDPISGHTALYWYRQSLGQGLEFLIYFQGNSAPDKSGLPSDRFSAERTGGSVSTLTIQRTQQEDSAVYLCASSLHSGQGDSPLHFGNGTRLTVT.

This clonotype has ten or more counts. J is TRBJ1-2 and V is TRBV19; no definite D call. V was clipped by 4 bases and J by 4 bases, with 10 bases between them. This CDR3 contains 13 residues. Germline V gene sequence: CDR1 LNHDA, CDR2 SQIVND (reference sequence). The CDR3 reads CASSTDLFYGYTF. The CDR3 DNA is TGTGCCAGTAGTACCGATTTATTCTATGGCTACACCTTC.

This clonotype is large (0.1 to 1%) by share. V usage is TRBV6-4 and J usage is TRBJ1-1; D is ambiguous. Per germline, CDR1 MRHNA and CDR2 SNTAGT. Trimming left V 5 bases short and J 11 bases short, with 9 bases between. The CDR3 consists of 10 residues. DNA for the CDR3: TGTGCCAGCAGTCCCAGCGGGGCTTTCTTT. Amino acids: CASSPSGAFF.

This clonotype has only a few counts. The genes are TRBV30 and TRBJ1-1; 7 bases line up with TRBD1. The ends lost 7 bases at V and 6 bases at J; junction bases unmatched: 5. The CDR3 covers 11 residues. Germline CDR1 GTSNPN, CDR2 SVGIG (reference sequence). In DNA, the CDR3 is TGTGCCTTAAGACAGGGCGCTGAAGCTTTCTTT. It translates to CALRQGAEAFF.

This clonotype came up many times. This chain uses TRBV6-1 with TRBJ2-3, with D perhaps TRBD1 (5 bases). The CDR3 is made up of 14 amino acids. The V gene's germline CDR1 is MNHNS and CDR2 SASEGT. Trimming took 5 bases from V and 6 from J, leaving 15 bases between them. CDR3 DNA: TGTGCCAGCAGTTCCGTGGGGCCGAGCGATACGCAGTATTTT. Protein sequence: CASSSVGPSDTQYF.

The chain couples TRBV2 to TRBJ2-2, with a possible D match to TRBD1 (5 bases). V was cut by 4 bases and J by 6 bases, with 15 bases left in between. From germline, CDR1 is SNHLY and CDR2 FYNNEI. CDR3 length: 15 amino acids. CDR3 sequence (DNA): TGTGCCAGCAGTGTGTCACGACAGCCTCCCGGGGAGCTGTTTTTT. It specifies CASSVSRQPPGELFF.

This clonotype was detected ten times or more. The CDR3 DNA reads as TGTGCCAGCAGTTTAATTCAGGGTGAAGCTTTCTTT. Its protein is CASSLIQGEAFF. The chain employs TRBV27 and TRBJ1-1; the D gene is possibly TRBD1 (5 bases). The V gene's germline CDR1 is MNHEY and CDR2 SMNVEV (reference sequence). Trimming cost V 2 bases and J 7 bases, with 8 bases left between them. The CDR3 extends over 12 amino acids.